This TCR beta chain emerged from a study of T cell responses to AZD1222 COVID-19 vaccine. The trim removed 5 bases at V and 3 bases at J, leaving 8 bases unmatched. This CDR3 contains 17 residues. Germline loops: CDR1 SGHAT, CDR2 FQNNGV. Profiling relied on immunoSEQ multiplex PCR, and the TCRdb table lists in-frame clones only, not all of them. The profile shows 150,000 to 200,000 clones, more than 80% of them singletons. The receptor was derived from an adult in good health. The chain combines TRBV11-2 with TRBJ1-4; TRBD1 aligns across 11 bases. The sequenced sample was peripheral blood, obtained on day 0 of AZD1222 vaccination. CDR3 nucleotides: TGTGCCAGCAGCCCCCCTCGGACAGGGGGCTCTAATGAAAAACTGTTTTTT. This codes for CASSPPRTGGSNEKLFF. The full variable domain, its missing parts supplied by reference TRBV11-2 and TRBJ1-4, is EAGVAQSPRYKIIEKRQSVAFWCNPISGHATLYWYQQILGQGPKLLIQFQNNGVVDDSQLPKDRFSAERLKGVDSTLKIQPAKLEDSAVYLCASSPPRTGGSNEKLFFGSGTQLSVL.